These 19 T cell receptor beta chains were sequenced from one sample in a study of cytomegalovirus exposure and HLA in healthy donors. The protocol was immunoSEQ multiplex PCR, while the TCRdb copy is restricted to in-frame clones and leaves out a portion. In the table there are 66,000 or so clones, 95% to 97% of which are singletons. Sequencing was performed on PBMCs. The source of these receptors is a woman between 18 and 29 years old in good health and CMV-seropositive.

V and J are TRBV13 and TRBJ2-2; D is ambiguous. The CDR3 has 13 amino acids. The V and J ends lost 1 base and 6 bases respectively, with 6 bases between them. CDR1 is PRHDT, CDR2 FYEKMQ, per germline (reference sequence). The CDR3 bases are TGTGCCAGCAGCTTAGTTATAGCCGGGGAGCTGTTTTTT. This codes for CASSLVIAGELFF.

V usage is TRBV30 and J usage is TRBJ1-2; possibly TRBD1 for D (5 bases). Trimming took off 8 bases at V and 4 bases at J, with 17 bases between the two ends. The CDR3 contains 13 residues. Germline-derived CDR1 and CDR2 are GTSNPN and SVGIG (reference sequence). The CDR3 sequence is CAGRDSRSYGYTF. The CDR3 DNA is TGTGCCGGACGGGACTCCCGATCCTATGGCTACACCTTC.

The CDR3: CASSGQGREKLFF. For the CDR3, the DNA is TGTGCCAGCAGTGGACAGGGCCGGGAAAAACTGTTTTTT. V gene TRBV6-1 combines with J gene TRBJ1-4; 7 bases are a match to TRBD1. This CDR3 region has 13 residues. The germline gives CDR1 MNHNS, CDR2 SASEGT. J gave up 8 bases and V 4 bases, and 4 bases lay outside the gene matches.

J is TRBJ2-2 and V is TRBV28; 7 bases match TRBD2. Germline V gives CDR1 MDHEN, CDR2 SYDVKM. This CDR3 spans 16 amino acids. With 4 bases clipped from V and 3 bases from J, the junction kept 8 bases outside the gene matches. The DNA for the CDR3 is TGTGCCAGCAGTTCCGAAGTACTAGCGTACACCGGGGAGCTGTTTTTT. This encodes CASSSEVLAYTGELFF.

The V gene is TRBV2, the J gene TRBJ2-7, with 8 bases that match TRBD2. This CDR3 region has 21 residues. Trimming removed 3 bases from V and 2 bases from J; junction bases left unmatched: 24. The germline V gene has CDR1 SNHLY and CDR2 FYNNEI. The CDR3 loop reads CASSETDWREVGLTWAYEQYF. The CDR3 nucleotides are TGTGCCAGCAGTGAGACGGACTGGCGGGAGGTTGGGCTCACGTGGGCCTACGAGCAGTACTTC.

The gene calls are TRBV5-5 and TRBJ1-1; the D is unclear. Per the germline V gene, CDR1 is SGHKS and CDR2 is YYEKEE (reference sequence). The CDR3 has 14 amino acids. The ends were cut back, 3 bases at V and 0 bases at J, with 9 bases in the middle. The CDR3 DNA follows: TGTGCCAGCAGCTCGACACCCATGAACACTGAAGCTTTCTTT. This sequence encodes CASSSTPMNTEAFF.

V is TRBV28 and J is TRBJ2-1, with D tentatively TRBD2 (5 bases). Trimming removed 4 bases from V and 5 bases from J, with 15 bases in between. The germline V gene encodes CDR1 MDHEN and CDR2 SYDVKM. CDR3 length: 15 amino acids. DNA for the CDR3: TGTGCCAGCAGTTCCCTTCGGACTGGTGACAATGAGCAGTTCTTC. The encoded protein is CASSSLRTGDNEQFF.

This sequence joins TRBV9 and TRBJ2-2; weak D call: TRBD2 (6 bases). V lost 0 bases and J 4 bases, leaving 13 bases between the germline ends. The CDR3 loop spans 16 amino acids. Germline loops: CDR1 SGDLS, CDR2 YYNGEE. CDR3 in amino acids: CASSVVRGIGTGELFF. CDR3 sequence (DNA): TGTGCCAGCAGCGTAGTTCGCGGGATTGGCACCGGGGAGCTGTTTTTT.

The V gene is TRBV7-8, the J gene TRBJ2-7; 10 nucleotides line up with TRBD2. CDR1 SGHVS and CDR2 FQNEAQ come from the germline V gene. J gave up 5 bases and V 5 bases, and 12 bases lay outside the gene matches. The CDR3 runs to 16 residues. The CDR3 nucleotides are TGTGCCAGCAGCCTTAGGGGAGCTAGCGGGAGCCACGAGCAGTACTTC. It specifies CASSLRGASGSHEQYF.

The chain uses TRBV25-1 and TRBJ1-2, with D tentatively TRBD1 (6 bases). Germline-derived CDR1 and CDR2 are MGHDK and SYGVNS. V gave up 0 bases and J gave up 2 bases, with 16 bases separating them. The CDR3 spans 17 residues. The CDR3 DNA follows: TGTGCCAGCAGTGAATATTGGGCAGGGGCCGGGAACTATGGCTACACCTTC. It is translated as CASSEYWAGAGNYGYTF.

Here the CDR3 DNA reads TGCGCCAGCAAACTAGCGGGGAGAAGCACAGATACGCAGTATTTT. This codes for CASKLAGRSTDTQYF. V usage is TRBV10-2 and J usage is TRBJ2-3; 10 bases are shared with TRBD2. The germline V gene encodes CDR1 WSHSY and CDR2 SAAADI. The CDR3 is 15 amino acids. With 7 bases clipped from V and 0 bases from J, the junction kept 4 bases outside the gene matches.

Only one count was recorded for this clone. The chain carries TRBV19 and TRBJ2-1; D not resolved. This CDR3 is 14 amino acids long. The germline V gene has CDR1 LNHDA and CDR2 SQIVND (reference sequence). Trimming left V 6 bases short and J 0 bases short, with 9 bases between. The CDR3 reads CASRGGYSYNEQFF. CDR3 bases: TGTGCCAGTAGAGGCGGCTACTCCTACAATGAGCAGTTCTTC.

The V and J genes are TRBV6-5 and TRBJ2-4, with 7 bases matching TRBD2. V trimming: 2 bases; J trimming: 1 base; junction bases outside the gene matches: 5. The CDR3 has 16 amino acids. The V gene's germline CDR1 is MNHEY and CDR2 SVGAGI. The chain's CDR3 is CASSYIGEGAKNIQYF. In DNA, the CDR3 is TGTGCCAGCAGTTACATAGGGGAGGGGGCCAAAAACATTCAGTACTTC.

The chain has TRBV2 and TRBJ2-1; 9 bases are a match to TRBD2. The CDR3 is made up of 15 amino acids. CDR1 is SNHLY, CDR2 FYNNEI, per germline. V shed 1 base and J 4 bases; nucleotides not matched to a gene: 2. This chain's CDR3 is CASSEVAGAYNEQFF. The CDR3 DNA reads as TGTGCCAGCAGTGAAGTAGCGGGAGCTTACAATGAGCAGTTCTTC.

Only one count was recorded for this clone. This chain links TRBV30 with TRBJ2-7; D gene unclear. The CDR3 runs 12 residues. Trimming took 3 bases from V and 5 from J, leaving 11 bases between them. The germline gives CDR1 GTSNPN, CDR2 SVGIG (reference sequence). The CDR3 spells CAWRFTVNEQYF. As DNA, the CDR3 is TGTGCCTGGAGATTTACAGTGAACGAGCAGTACTTC.

V is TRBV6-1 and J is TRBJ1-5, with D possibly matching TRBD1 (6 bases). This CDR3 spans 13 amino acids. CDR1 MNHNS and CDR2 SASEGT come from the germline V gene. Trimming took 6 bases from V and 5 from J, leaving 11 bases between them. The CDR3 here is CASRRQVDQPQHF. Written as DNA, the CDR3 is TGTGCCAGCAGGAGACAGGTTGATCAGCCCCAGCATTTT.

This clone appeared once. The CDR3 sequence is CASSLTRGALKETQYF. The CDR3 coding sequence is TGTGCCAGCAGTTTAACCCGGGGGGCTTTGAAAGAGACCCAGTACTTC. This chain joins TRBV27 and TRBJ2-5; D is possibly TRBD2 (7 bases). The CDR3 is 16 amino acids. CDR1 and CDR2 from the germline V gene are MNHEY and SMNVEV (reference sequence). V was pared by 2 bases and J by 3 bases, with 16 bases between.

The V call is TRBV6-8, the J call TRBJ2-7; 10 positions match TRBD2. The V and J ends lost 1 base and 3 bases, in that order; junction bases with no gene match: 3. The germline gives CDR1 MNHGY, CDR2 SAAAGT. CDR3 length: 15 amino acids. The CDR3 loop is CASSYLASGGYEQYF. The CDR3, as DNA: TGTGCCAGCAGTTACTTGGCTAGCGGGGGCTACGAGCAGTACTTC.

This clone showed up just once. The chain combines TRBV2 with TRBJ2-1; possible D gene TRBD1, 6 bases. The length of the CDR3 is 11 residues. With 10 bases removed from V and 12 bases from J, the gap between germline ends came to 16 bases. Germline V gene data show CDR1 as SNHLY and CDR2 as FYNNEI. CDR3 loop: CAILGGFGQFF. The CDR3 nucleotides read TGTGCCATCCTAGGGGGATTTGGGCAGTTCTTC. Together with reference TRBV2 and TRBJ2-1, the CDR3 gives the full variable domain: EPEVTQTPSHQVTQMGQEVILRCVPISNHLYFYWYRQILGQKVEFLVSFYNNEISEKSEIFDDQFSVERPDGSNFTLKIRSTKLEDSAMYFCAILGGFGQFFGPGTRLTVL.